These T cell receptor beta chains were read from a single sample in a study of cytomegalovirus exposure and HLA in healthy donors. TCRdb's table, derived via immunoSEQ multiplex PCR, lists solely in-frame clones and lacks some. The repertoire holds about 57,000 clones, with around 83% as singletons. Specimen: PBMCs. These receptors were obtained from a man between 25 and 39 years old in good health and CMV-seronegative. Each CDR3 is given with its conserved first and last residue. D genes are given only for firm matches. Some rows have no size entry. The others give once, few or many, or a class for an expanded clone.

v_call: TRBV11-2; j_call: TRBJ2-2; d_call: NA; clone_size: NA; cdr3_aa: CASSRTRTGELFF; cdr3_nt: TGTGCCAGCAGTCGTACTCGTACCGGGGAGCTGTTTTTT
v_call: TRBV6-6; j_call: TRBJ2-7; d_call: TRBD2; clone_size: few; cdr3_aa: CASAVGIGGVSYEQYF; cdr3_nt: TGTGCCTCAGCGGTGGGTATCGGGGGGGTCTCCTACGAGCAGTACTTC
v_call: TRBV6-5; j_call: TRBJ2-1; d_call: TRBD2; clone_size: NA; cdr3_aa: CASSYSSGGGGQFF; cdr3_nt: TGTGCCAGCAGTTACTCTAGCGGGGGGGGTGGGCAGTTCTTC
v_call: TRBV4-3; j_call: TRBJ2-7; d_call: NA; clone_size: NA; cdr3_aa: CASSQDIQGGSYEQYF; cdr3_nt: TGCGCCAGCAGCCAAGATATCCAGGGGGGCTCCTACGAGCAGTACTTC
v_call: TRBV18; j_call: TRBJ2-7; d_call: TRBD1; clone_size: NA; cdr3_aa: CASSPPRTGADEQYF; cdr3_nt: TGTGCCAGCTCACCACCGCGGACAGGGGCCGACGAGCAGTACTTC
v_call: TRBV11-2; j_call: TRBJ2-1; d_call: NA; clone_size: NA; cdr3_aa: CASSWGGGTYNEQFF; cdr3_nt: TGTGCCAGCAGCTGGGGCGGAGGGACCTACAATGAGCAGTTCTTC
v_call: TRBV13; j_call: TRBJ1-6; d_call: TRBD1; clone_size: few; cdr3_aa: CASSLVLGTGDSPLHF; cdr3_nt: TGTGCCAGCAGCTTAGTTCTGGGGACAGGGGATTCACCCCTCCACTTT
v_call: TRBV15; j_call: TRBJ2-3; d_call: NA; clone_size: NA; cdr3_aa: CATSARPRGDTQYF; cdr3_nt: TGTGCCACCAGCGCCCGCCCGAGGGGGGATACGCAGTATTTT
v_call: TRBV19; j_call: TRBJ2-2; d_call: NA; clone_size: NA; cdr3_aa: CACSKAVAGELFF; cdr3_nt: TGTGCCTGCAGTAAGGCGGTTGCCGGGGAGCTGTTTTTT
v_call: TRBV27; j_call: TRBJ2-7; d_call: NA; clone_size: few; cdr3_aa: CASSFGTSVYEQYF; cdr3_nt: TGTGCCAGCAGTTTCGGGACATCGGTTTACGAGCAGTACTTC
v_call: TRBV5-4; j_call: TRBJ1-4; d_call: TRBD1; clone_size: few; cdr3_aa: CASSQNPGTANEKLFF; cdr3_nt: TGTGCCAGCAGCCAAAACCCCGGGACAGCTAATGAAAAACTGTTTTTT
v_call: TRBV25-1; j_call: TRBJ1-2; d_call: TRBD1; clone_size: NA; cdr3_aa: CASSGYPRTGVGYTF; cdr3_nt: TGTGCCAGCAGTGGATATCCCCGGACAGGGGTTGGCTACACCTTC
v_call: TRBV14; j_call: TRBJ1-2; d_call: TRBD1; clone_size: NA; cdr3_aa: CASSPQTTGYGYTF; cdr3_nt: TGTGCCAGCAGCCCCCAAACGACAGGGTATGGCTACACCTTC
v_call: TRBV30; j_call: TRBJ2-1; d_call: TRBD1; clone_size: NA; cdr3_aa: CAWSVSDRVYNEQFF; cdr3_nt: TGTGCCTGGAGTGTATCGGACAGGGTCTACAATGAGCAGTTCTTC
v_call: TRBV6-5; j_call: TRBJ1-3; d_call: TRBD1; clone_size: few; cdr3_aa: CATYRTGGNTIYF; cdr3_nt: TGTGCCACCTACCGGACAGGCGGAAACACCATATATTTT
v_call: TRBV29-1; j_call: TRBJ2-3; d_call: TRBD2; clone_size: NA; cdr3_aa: CSVAGLAGGTDTQYF; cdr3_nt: TGCAGCGTTGCCGGACTAGCGGGAGGTACAGATACGCAGTATTTT
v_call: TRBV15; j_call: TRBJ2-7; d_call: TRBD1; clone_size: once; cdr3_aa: CATSRGSGTGGGEQYF; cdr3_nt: TGTGCCACCAGCAGAGGTTCGGGGACAGGGGGGGGCGAGCAGTACTTC
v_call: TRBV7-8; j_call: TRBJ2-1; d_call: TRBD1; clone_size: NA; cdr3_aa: CASSPPTGWDYNEQFF; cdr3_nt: TGTGCCAGCAGCCCACCGACAGGGTGGGACTACAATGAGCAGTTCTTC
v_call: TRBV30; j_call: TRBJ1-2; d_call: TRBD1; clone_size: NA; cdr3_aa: CAWRGDRAYGYTF; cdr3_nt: TGTGCCTGGAGGGGAGACAGGGCCTATGGCTACACCTTC
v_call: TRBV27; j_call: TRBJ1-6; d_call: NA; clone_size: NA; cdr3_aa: CASRDIYNSPLHF; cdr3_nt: TGTGCCAGCAGGGACATCTATAATTCACCCCTCCACTTT
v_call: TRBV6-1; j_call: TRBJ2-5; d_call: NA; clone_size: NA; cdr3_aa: CASSERRAGETQYF; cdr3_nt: TGTGCCAGCAGTGAACGCAGGGCTGGGGAGACCCAGTACTTC
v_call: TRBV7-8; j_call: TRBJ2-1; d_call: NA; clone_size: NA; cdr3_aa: CASSLMGGTAGNEQFF; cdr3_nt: TGTGCCAGCAGCCTCATGGGTGGGACAGCGGGCAATGAGCAGTTCTTC
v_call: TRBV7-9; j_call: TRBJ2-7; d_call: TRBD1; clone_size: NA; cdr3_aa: CASSLAGQGELSYEQYF; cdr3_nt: TGTGCCAGCAGCTTAGCGGGACAGGGTGAATTATCCTACGAGCAGTACTTC
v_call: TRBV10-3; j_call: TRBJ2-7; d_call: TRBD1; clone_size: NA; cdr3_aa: CAISSGTDEQYF; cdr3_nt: TGTGCCATCAGCTCCGGGACAGACGAGCAGTACTTC
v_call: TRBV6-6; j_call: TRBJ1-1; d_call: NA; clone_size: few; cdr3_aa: CASTHTGNTEAFF; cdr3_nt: TGTGCCAGCACTCATACGGGGAACACTGAAGCTTTCTTT
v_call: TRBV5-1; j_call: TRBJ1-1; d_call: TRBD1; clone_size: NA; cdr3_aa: CASTYTGDMNTEAFF; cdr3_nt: TGCGCCAGCACCTATACAGGGGACATGAACACTGAAGCTTTCTTT
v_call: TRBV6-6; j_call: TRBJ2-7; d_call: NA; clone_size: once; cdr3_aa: CASSSPPRNPSYEQYF; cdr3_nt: TGTGCCAGCAGTAGCCCTCCTCGCAACCCCTCCTACGAGCAGTACTTC
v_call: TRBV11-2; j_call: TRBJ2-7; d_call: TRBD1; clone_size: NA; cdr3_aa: CASSLSTGAYEQYF; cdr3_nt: TGTGCCAGCAGCCTCTCGACAGGGGCCTACGAGCAGTACTTC
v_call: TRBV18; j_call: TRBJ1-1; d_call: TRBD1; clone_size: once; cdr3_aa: CASSPQGGTEAFF; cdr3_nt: TGTGCCAGCTCACCGCAGGGGGGCACTGAAGCTTTCTTT
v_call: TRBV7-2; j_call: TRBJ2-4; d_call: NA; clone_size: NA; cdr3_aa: CASSPQGAKNIQYF; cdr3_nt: TGTGCCAGCAGCCCCCAGGGAGCCAAAAACATTCAGTACTTC
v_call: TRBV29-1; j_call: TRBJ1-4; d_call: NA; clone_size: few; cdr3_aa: CSVEMGRDATNEKLFF; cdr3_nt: TGCAGCGTTGAGATGGGCAGGGATGCAACTAATGAAAAACTGTTTTTT
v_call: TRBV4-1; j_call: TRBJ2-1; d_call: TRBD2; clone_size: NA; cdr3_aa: CASSHTSGNLYNEQFF; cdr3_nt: TGCGCCAGCAGCCACACTAGCGGGAATCTCTACAATGAGCAGTTCTTC
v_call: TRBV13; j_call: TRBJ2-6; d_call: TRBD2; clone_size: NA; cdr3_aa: CASSLTGGATGANVLTF; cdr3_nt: TGTGCCAGCAGCTTAACGGGGGGGGCCACTGGGGCCAACGTCCTGACTTTC
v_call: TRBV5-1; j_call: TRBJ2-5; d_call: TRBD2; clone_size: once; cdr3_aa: CASRGLAGSQETQYF; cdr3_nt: TGCGCCAGCAGGGGACTAGCGGGATCTCAAGAGACCCAGTACTTC
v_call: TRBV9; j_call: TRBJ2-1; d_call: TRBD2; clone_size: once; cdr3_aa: CASSVGEGSYNEQFF; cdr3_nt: TGTGCCAGCAGCGTAGGGGAGGGCTCCTACAATGAGCAGTTCTTC
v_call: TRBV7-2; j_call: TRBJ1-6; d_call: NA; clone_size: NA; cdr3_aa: CASSLASWALYNSPLHF; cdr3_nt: TGTGCCAGCAGCTTAGCATCGTGGGCCCTCTATAATTCACCCCTCCACTTT
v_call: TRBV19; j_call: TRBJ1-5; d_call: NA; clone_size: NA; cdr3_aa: CASSIGIPSQPQHF; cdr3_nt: TGTGCCAGTAGTATAGGAATCCCGAGTCAGCCCCAGCATTTT
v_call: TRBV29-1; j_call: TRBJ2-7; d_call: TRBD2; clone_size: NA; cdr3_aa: CSVVVSGSSYEQYF; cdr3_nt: TGCAGCGTTGTGGTTAGCGGGTCTTCCTACGAGCAGTACTTC
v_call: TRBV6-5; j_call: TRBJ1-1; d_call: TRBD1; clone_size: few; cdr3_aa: CASSYRGRNTEAFF; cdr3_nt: TGTGCCAGCAGCTACAGGGGCCGGAACACTGAAGCTTTCTTT
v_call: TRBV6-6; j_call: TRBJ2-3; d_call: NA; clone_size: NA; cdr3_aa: CAVQGNSDTQYF; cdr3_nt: TGTGCCGTACAGGGAAATTCAGATACGCAGTATTTT
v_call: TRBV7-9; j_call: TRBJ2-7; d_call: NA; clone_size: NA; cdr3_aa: CASSPIFGGYEQYF; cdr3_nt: TGTGCCAGCAGCCCAATCTTCGGTGGTTACGAGCAGTACTTC
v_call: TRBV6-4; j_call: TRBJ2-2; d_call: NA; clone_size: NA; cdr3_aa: CASSDGGGHTGELFF; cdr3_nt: TGTGCCAGCAGTGACGGAGGGGGCCACACCGGGGAGCTGTTTTTT
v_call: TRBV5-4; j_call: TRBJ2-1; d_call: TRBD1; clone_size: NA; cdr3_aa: CASSAPGQVSYNEQFF; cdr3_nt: TGTGCCAGCAGCGCCCCGGGACAGGTCTCCTACAATGAGCAGTTCTTC
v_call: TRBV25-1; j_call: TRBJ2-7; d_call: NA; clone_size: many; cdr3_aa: CATGHPLASRYEQYF; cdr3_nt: TGTGCCACCGGCCATCCCCTAGCGAGCCGTTACGAGCAGTACTTC
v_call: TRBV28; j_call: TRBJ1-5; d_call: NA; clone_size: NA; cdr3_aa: CASSSRTEDQPQHF; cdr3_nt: TGTGCCAGCAGTTCCCGGACAGAGGATCAGCCCCAGCATTTT
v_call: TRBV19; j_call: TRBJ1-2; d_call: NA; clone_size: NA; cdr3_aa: CASSIQNTGLRGYTF; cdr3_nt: TGTGCCAGTAGTATTCAAAATACAGGGCTTCGAGGCTACACCTTC
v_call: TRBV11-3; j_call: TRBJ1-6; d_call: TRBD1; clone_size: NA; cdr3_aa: CASSFGTVRYRNSPLHF; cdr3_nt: TGTGCCAGCAGCTTTGGGACAGTACGGTATCGAAATTCACCCCTCCACTTT
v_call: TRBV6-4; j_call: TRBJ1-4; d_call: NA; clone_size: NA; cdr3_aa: CARTVSHATNEKLFF; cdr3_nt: TGTGCCAGGACAGTAAGTCATGCAACTAATGAAAAACTGTTTTTT
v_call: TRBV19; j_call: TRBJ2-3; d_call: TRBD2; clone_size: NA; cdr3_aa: CASRLAGTDTQYF; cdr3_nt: TGTGCCAGCCGACTAGCGGGCACAGATACGCAGTATTTT